These 27 T cell receptor beta chains share one sample of origin, sequenced in a study of PD-1 blockade in classical Hodgkin lymphoma. The time point denotes: newly diagnosed, previously untreated cHL patient sample. Purified CD4+ T cells were obtained from thawed PBMCs through magnetic negative selection. The assay was immunoSEQ multiplex PCR, and TCRdb's table has in-frame clones only and misses some. The profile covers roughly 20,000 clones, with roughly 90% appearing a single time and about 0.42% taken by the ten largest. The sample consisted of CD4+ T cells from blood. These receptor sequences come from a human donor with classical Hodgkin lymphoma.

The rearrangement uses TRBV18 and TRBJ1-1; tentatively, D is TRBD1 (5 bases). Germline V gives CDR1 KGHSH, CDR2 LQKENI. The CDR3 covers 16 residues. Trimming stripped 5 bases from V and 5 bases from J, with 21 bases between. The CDR3 here is CASSFRRDPGQTEAFF. The CDR3 region has the DNA TGTGCCAGCTCATTCCGCCGGGACCCGGGCCAGACTGAAGCTTTCTTT. Based on the CDR3 plus reference TRBV18 and TRBJ1-1, the full variable domain is NAGVMQNPRHLVRRRGQEARLRCSPMKGHSHVYWYRQLPEEGLKFMVYLQKENIIDESGMPKERFSAEFPKEGPSILRIQQVVRGDSAAYFCASSFRRDPGQTEAFFGQGTRLTVV.

The chain links TRBV5-1 to TRBJ1-2, with D maybe TRBD1 (5 bases). Germline-derived CDR1 and CDR2 are SGHRS and YFSETQ. V was clipped by 5 bases and J by 4 bases, with 30 bases between them. This CDR3 contains 19 residues. The CDR3 spells CASRGEGMQGLRMFYGYTF. The CDR3 region has the DNA TGCGCCAGCAGGGGTGAGGGGATGCAGGGACTGAGGATGTTCTATGGCTACACCTTC.

This clone was seen a single time. The V and J genes are TRBV2 and TRBJ2-3; tentatively, D is TRBD1 (6 bases). The CDR3 length is 12 residues. CDR1 SNHLY and CDR2 FYNNEI come from the germline V gene. Trimming shortened V by 6 bases and J by 4 bases, and 8 bases separated the two germline ends. The CDR3 protein is CASRGGADTQYF. In DNA, the CDR3 is TGTGCCAGCAGAGGGGGAGCAGATACGCAGTATTTT.

The genes are TRBV10-2 and TRBJ2-3; 10 bases map to TRBD1. CDR1 WSHSY and CDR2 SAAADI come from the germline V gene. The trim removed 9 bases at V and 6 bases at J, leaving 9 bases unmatched. The CDR3 totals 14 residues. The CDR3 DNA reads as TGCGCCAGTTCGCGGGACAGGGGACCCGATACGCAGTATTTT. Translation: CASSRDRGPDTQYF.

The V gene is TRBV7-6, the J gene TRBJ2-1, with D perhaps being TRBD1 or TRBD2 (5 bases each). The germline CDR1 and CDR2 sequences are SGHVS and FNYEAQ. The CDR3 spans 13 residues. V was clipped by 2 bases and J by 9 bases, with 11 bases between them. The CDR3 sequence: CASSLSGPGEQFF. In nucleotides, the CDR3 is TGTGCCAGCAGCTTATCGGGGCCGGGTGAGCAGTTCTTC.

The gene calls are TRBV4-1 and TRBJ2-6; perhaps TRBD2 as D (5 bases). CDR1 and CDR2 (germline): MGHRA, YSYEKL. V was pared by 4 bases and J by 0 bases, with 7 bases between. The length of the CDR3 is 15 residues. CDR3 coding DNA: TGCGCCAGCAGCCTGAGGGTCTCTGGGGCCAACGTCCTGACTTTC. Amino acids: CASSLRVSGANVLTF.

In DNA, the CDR3 is TGCGCCAGCAGCGGGGAGGGGGGCGAAGCTTTCTTT. Translation gives CASSGEGGEAFF. This chain connects TRBV5-1 to TRBJ1-1, with a weak D call TRBD1 (6 bases). The CDR3 consists of 12 residues. Trimming removed 4 bases at V and 8 bases at J, with 12 bases between. Germline V gives CDR1 SGHRS, CDR2 YFSETQ.

The rearrangement links TRBV7-2 to TRBJ2-1, with 13 bases fitting TRBD2. V was pared by 5 bases and J by 6 bases, with 10 bases of the junction left unmatched. In germline, CDR1 is SGHTA, CDR2 FQGNSA. The CDR3 runs to 17 residues. Here the CDR3 DNA reads TGTGCCAGCAGCCGAGGACTAGCGGGAGATAGAGGCAATGAGCAGTTCTTC. Encoded protein: CASSRGLAGDRGNEQFF.

This clone turned up a few times. This chain uses TRBV2 with TRBJ1-6; possible D gene TRBD1, 5 bases. Germline CDR1 and CDR2: SNHLY and FYNNEI. V lost 6 bases and J 7 bases, leaving 10 bases between the germline ends. This CDR3 region has 13 residues. The CDR3 loop reads CASSRDWNSPLHF. In DNA, the CDR3 is TGTGCCAGCAGCCGGGACTGGAATTCACCCCTCCACTTT. The full variable domain, in which reference TRBV2 and TRBJ1-6 provide the parts outside the CDR3, is EPEVTQTPSHQVTQMGQEVILRCVPISNHLYFYWYRQILGQKVEFLVSFYNNEISEKSEIFDDQFSVERPDGSNFTLKIRSTKLEDSAMYFCASSRDWNSPLHFGNGTRLTVT.

The chain links TRBV10-1 to TRBJ2-7; 7 bases map to TRBD2. The CDR3 totals 14 residues. With 6 bases clipped from V and 2 bases from J, the junction kept 7 bases outside the gene matches. Germline V gene sequence: CDR1 WNHNN, CDR2 SYGVQD (reference sequence). CDR3 sequence: CASRLKSGAYEQYF. The CDR3 coding sequence is TGCGCCAGCAGACTCAAAAGCGGGGCCTACGAGCAGTACTTC.

J is TRBJ2-5 and V is TRBV30; 8 nucleotides agree with TRBD2. CDR1 is GTSNPN, CDR2 SVGIG, per germline (reference sequence). The CDR3 is made up of 15 amino acids. J lost 2 bases, V lost 1 base, and 6 bases had no gene match. As DNA, the CDR3 is TGTGCCTGGAGTGCCGGGACTAGGGGTCAAGAGACCCAGTACTTC. The encoded protein is CAWSAGTRGQETQYF.

This sequence joins TRBV5-1 and TRBJ2-5, with D possibly being TRBD2 (7 bases). Germline-derived CDR1 and CDR2 are SGHRS and YFSETQ. The V and J ends lost 0 bases and 4 bases respectively, with 16 bases between them. The CDR3 is 16 amino acids. Here the CDR3 reads CASSLAPRGAGETQYF. The DNA for the CDR3 is TGCGCCAGCAGCTTGGCGCCCCGGGGGGCTGGAGAGACCCAGTACTTC.

The CDR3 DNA reads as TGCGCCAACTTAAGGTCCCAGCATTTT. Its translation is CANLRSQHF. This chain joins TRBV23-1 and TRBJ1-5; no firm D call. TRBV23-1 falls under the ORF class, with uncertain function. The V gene lost 10 bases and the J gene lost 11 bases, with 9 bases spanning the gap. The CDR3 has 9 residues.

The chain carries TRBV18 and TRBJ2-6, with a weak D call TRBD1 (6 bases). The germline V gene has CDR1 KGHSH and CDR2 LQKENI. V lost 2 bases and J lost 0, with 14 bases in between. This CDR3 contains 18 residues. The CDR3 DNA follows: TGTGCCAGCTCACCAAAGGAGACAGGTTCCTCTGGGGCCAACGTCCTGACTTTC. It encodes CASSPKETGSSGANVLTF.

Only one count was recorded for this clone. The V call is TRBV5-1, the J call TRBJ1-5, with D possibly matching TRBD1 (6 bases). The V gene's germline CDR1 is SGHRS and CDR2 YFSETQ. V was pared by 1 base and J by 3 bases, with 11 bases between. The CDR3 extends over 15 amino acids. The CDR3 reads CASSLFGQYNQPQHF. As DNA, the CDR3 is TGCGCCAGCAGCTTGTTTGGACAGTACAATCAGCCCCAGCATTTT.

The chain recombines TRBV19 with TRBJ2-1, with TRBD2 identical over 13 bases. The CDR3 runs to 15 residues. The germline gives CDR1 LNHDA, CDR2 SQIVND (reference sequence). The junction had 6 bases not matched to a gene; V was cut back by 8 bases and J by 5 bases. CDR3 amino acids: CASRYGTSGNNEQFF. The CDR3 nucleotides are TGTGCCAGTCGGTACGGGACTAGCGGGAACAATGAGCAGTTCTTC.

In this sample, this clone turned up once. This sequence joins TRBV18 and TRBJ2-3; the D is unclear. V was clipped by 3 bases and J by 0 bases, with 13 bases between them. This CDR3 region has 16 residues. The germline gives CDR1 KGHSH, CDR2 LQKENI. The CDR3 DNA reads TGTGCCAGCTCACCTGCGGTGATAGCTAGCACAGATACGCAGTATTTT. Encoded protein: CASSPAVIASTDTQYF. Full variable domain (missing parts from reference TRBV18 and TRBJ2-3): NAGVMQNPRHLVRRRGQEARLRCSPMKGHSHVYWYRQLPEEGLKFMVYLQKENIIDESGMPKERFSAEFPKEGPSILRIQQVVRGDSAAYFCASSPAVIASTDTQYFGPGTRLTVL.

The V call is TRBV25-1, the J call TRBJ2-2, with 8 bases identical to TRBD1. CDR1 and CDR2 (germline): MGHDK, SYGVNS. The CDR3 sequence is 14 residues long. V shed 11 bases and J 3 bases; nucleotides not matched to a gene: 8. CDR3 loop: CAGRRGQDTGELFF. CDR3 DNA: TGTGCCGGGCGTCGGGGACAGGACACCGGGGAGCTGTTTTTT.

V is TRBV27 and J is TRBJ2-7, with D tentatively TRBD2 (5 bases). Deletions cut 6 bases from V and 3 bases from J, with 15 bases between. The germline gives CDR1 MNHEY, CDR2 SMNVEV (reference sequence). This CDR3 has 14 residues. Here the CDR3 reads CASRAGGGGYEQYF. The CDR3 DNA sequence: TGTGCCAGCAGAGCAGGCGGAGGCGGCTACGAGCAGTACTTC.

The genes are TRBV23-1 and TRBJ2-7, with 8 bases matching TRBD2. TRBV23-1 is treated as an ORF (open reading frame) with a function not yet certain. The V segment lost 0 bases and the J segment 5 bases; nucleotides outside the gene matches: 15. The CDR3 runs 18 residues. In DNA form, the CDR3 reads TGCGCCAGCAGTCAATCGCCGGGAGGGCCGGGTTTCAGGGACGAGCAGTACTTC. Its protein product is CASSQSPGGPGFRDEQYF.

In its sample, this clone was seen once. J is TRBJ2-3 and V is TRBV30; 12 bases align to TRBD2. Germline V gene lookup returns CDR1 GTSNPN and CDR2 SVGIG (reference sequence). This CDR3 has 18 amino acids. J was trimmed by 3 bases and V by 3 bases; bases with no gene match: 13. The CDR3 bases are TGTGCCTGGAGACTTAACCGAGGACTAGCGGGACGGACAGATACGCAGTATTTT. Its translation: CAWRLNRGLAGRTDTQYF.

The chain links TRBV7-9 to TRBJ1-1, with TRBD1 matching 8 bases. Germline V gene sequence: CDR1 SEHNR, CDR2 FQNEAQ (reference sequence). The V segment lost 6 bases and the J segment 1 base; nucleotides outside the gene matches: 4. The CDR3 extends over 14 amino acids. Here the CDR3 DNA reads TGTGCCAGCAGTAGGGACAGGTGGAACACTGAAGCTTTCTTT. It is translated as CASSRDRWNTEAFF.

Here the CDR3 reads CASRLAGAGTGELFF. DNA for the CDR3: TGTGCCAGCAGACTAGCGGGGGCCGGGACCGGGGAGCTGTTTTTT. The V and J genes are TRBV7-9 and TRBJ2-2; 11 nucleotides align to TRBD2. The V and J ends lost 6 bases and 5 bases, in that order; junction bases with no gene match: 5. Per germline, CDR1 SEHNR and CDR2 FQNEAQ (reference sequence). This CDR3 is 15 amino acids long.

The chain is built from TRBV2 and TRBJ2-5; TRBD1 agrees at 7 bases. Germline V gene data show CDR1 as SNHLY and CDR2 as FYNNEI. The V segment lost 5 bases and the J segment 5 bases; nucleotides outside the gene matches: 5. This CDR3 is built from 13 residues. CDR3 protein: CASSRGRWETQYF. The CDR3 region has the DNA TGTGCCAGCAGTAGGGGGCGGTGGGAGACCCAGTACTTC.

The gene calls are TRBV27 and TRBJ2-5, with D unclear. The closer fit of TRBJ2-7 to the DNA end suggests the J call may be wrong. The CDR3 is made up of 16 amino acids. The germline V gene has CDR1 MNHEY and CDR2 SMNVEV (reference sequence). The CDR3 protein is CASRRTASAPHYEQYF. CDR3 DNA: TGTGCCAGCAGGCGAACAGCGAGTGCACCTCACTACGAGCAGTACTTC.

V gene TRBV6-5 combines with J gene TRBJ2-7, with D possibly TRBD2 on 5 matching bases. This CDR3 comprises 14 residues. Deletions cut 5 bases from V and 0 bases from J, with 11 bases between. Per the germline V gene, CDR1 is MNHEY and CDR2 is SVGAGI. In DNA, the CDR3 is TGTGCCAGCAGTCCCGAGGGAAGCTCCTACGAGCAGTACTTC. This sequence encodes CASSPEGSSYEQYF.

The chain carries TRBV6-1 and TRBJ2-7, with 9 bases aligning to TRBD2. V dropped 3 bases and J dropped 3; count of bases not matched to a gene: 9. Per germline, CDR1 MNHNS and CDR2 SASEGT. This CDR3 is 16 amino acids long. The chain's CDR3 is CASSESRGRELYEQYF. CDR3 in DNA: TGTGCCAGCAGTGAGTCTCGCGGGAGGGAGCTCTACGAGCAGTACTTC.